This T cell receptor beta chain was profiled in a study of blood T cell repertoires in COVID-19. Study in general: The analysed material was cDNA or gDNA that came from T cells, B-cell-depleted T cells, or PBMCs.

V dropped 7 bases and J dropped 1; count of bases not matched to a gene: 12. This CDR3 comprises 16 residues. Germline V gene lookup returns CDR1 LGHNA and CDR2 YNFKEQ. Seattle participants joined during active infection and were tracked over time. As originally analysed: Amplifying reference gene primers gave estimates of nucleated cell counts. Using immunoSEQ multiplex PCR, the repertoire was profiled, and TCRdb retains in-frame clones only, with some absent. V and J calls and clone size are copied from that table; D and trimming were computed from the DNA. The repertoire holds around 120,000 clones, with around 91% as singletons.

The clonotype was recovered from a woman in her fifties or sixties with COVID-19, enrolled during active disease. The chain uses TRBV4-2 and TRBJ1-1, with TRBD1 identical over 7 bases. Source material: peripheral blood. CDR3 sequence reads: CASTEWAGQENTEAFF. The CDR3 coding sequence is TGTGCCAGCACCGAATGGGCAGGACAGGAGAACACTGAAGCTTTCTTT.